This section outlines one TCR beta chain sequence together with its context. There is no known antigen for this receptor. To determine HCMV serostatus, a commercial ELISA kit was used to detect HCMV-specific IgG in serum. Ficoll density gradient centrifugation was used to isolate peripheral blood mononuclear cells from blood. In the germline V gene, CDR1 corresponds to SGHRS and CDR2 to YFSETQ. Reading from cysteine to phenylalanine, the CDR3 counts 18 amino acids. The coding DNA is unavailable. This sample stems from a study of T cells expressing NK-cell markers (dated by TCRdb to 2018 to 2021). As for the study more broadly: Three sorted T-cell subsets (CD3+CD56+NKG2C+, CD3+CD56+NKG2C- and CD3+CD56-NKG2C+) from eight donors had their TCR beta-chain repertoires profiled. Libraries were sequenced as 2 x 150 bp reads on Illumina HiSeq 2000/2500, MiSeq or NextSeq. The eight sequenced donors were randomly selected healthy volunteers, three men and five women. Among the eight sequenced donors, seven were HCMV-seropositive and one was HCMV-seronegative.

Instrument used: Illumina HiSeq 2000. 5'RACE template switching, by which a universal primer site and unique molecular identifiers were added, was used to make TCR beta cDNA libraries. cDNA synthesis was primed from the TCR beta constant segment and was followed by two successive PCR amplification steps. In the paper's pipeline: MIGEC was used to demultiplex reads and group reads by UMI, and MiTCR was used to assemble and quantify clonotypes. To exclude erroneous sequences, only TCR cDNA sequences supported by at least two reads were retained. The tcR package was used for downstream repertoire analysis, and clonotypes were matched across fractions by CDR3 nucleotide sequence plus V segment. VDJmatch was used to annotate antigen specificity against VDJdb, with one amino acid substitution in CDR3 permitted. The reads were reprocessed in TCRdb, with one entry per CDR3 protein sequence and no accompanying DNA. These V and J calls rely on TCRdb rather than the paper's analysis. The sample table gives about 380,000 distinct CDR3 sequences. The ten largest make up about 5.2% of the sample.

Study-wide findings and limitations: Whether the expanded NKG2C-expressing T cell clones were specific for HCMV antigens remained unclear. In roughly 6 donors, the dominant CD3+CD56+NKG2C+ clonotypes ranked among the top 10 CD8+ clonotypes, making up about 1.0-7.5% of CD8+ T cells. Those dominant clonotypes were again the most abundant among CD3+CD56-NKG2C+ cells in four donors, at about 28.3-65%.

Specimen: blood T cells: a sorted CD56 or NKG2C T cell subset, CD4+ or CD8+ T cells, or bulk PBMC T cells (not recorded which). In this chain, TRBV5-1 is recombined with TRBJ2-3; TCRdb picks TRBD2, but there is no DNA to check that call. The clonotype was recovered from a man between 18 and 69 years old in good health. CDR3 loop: CASLTGLAGGRVTDTQYF.